This paragraph reports one T cell receptor beta chain. Clones were sequenced by immunoSEQ multiplex PCR, and TCRdb holds only the in-frame ones, with some missing. The sample contains just over 80,000 clones, 95% to 96% of which appear only once. This entry is derived from a study of cytomegalovirus exposure and HLA in healthy donors. The germline V and J ends were trimmed by 3 bases and 9 bases, with 9 bases remaining between them. Per the germline V gene, CDR1 is MNHEY and CDR2 is SMNVEV (reference sequence). The CDR3 spans 12 residues. The sequence came from a woman aged 18-29 years in good health and CMV-seronegative. The chain links TRBV27 to TRBJ2-1; D is undetermined. The sequenced sample consisted of PBMCs. CDR3 sequence reads: CASSLFPGEQFF. CDR3 coding DNA: TGTGCCAGCAGTTTGTTTCCAGGTGAGCAGTTCTTC.